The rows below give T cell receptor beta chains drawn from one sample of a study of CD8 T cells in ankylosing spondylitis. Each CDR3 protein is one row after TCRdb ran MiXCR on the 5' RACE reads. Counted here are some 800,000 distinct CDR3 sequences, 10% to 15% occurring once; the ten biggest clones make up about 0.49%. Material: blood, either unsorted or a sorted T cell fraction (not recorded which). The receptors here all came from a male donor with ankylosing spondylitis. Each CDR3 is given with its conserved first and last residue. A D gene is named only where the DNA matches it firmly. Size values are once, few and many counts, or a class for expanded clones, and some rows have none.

DNA: TGCAGTGCTTACTCCTGGACTAGCGGGAGAGGGGCAGATACGCAGTATTTT
CDR3: CSAYSWTSGRGADTQYF
V: TRBV20-1
size: .
length: 17
D: TRBD2
J: TRBJ2-3

DNA: TGTGCCAGCAGGTGGACAGGGCGAGGAGAGCAGTACTTC
CDR3: CASRWTGRGEQYF
V: TRBV12-3/TRBV12-4
size: few
length: 13
D: TRBD1
J: TRBJ2-7

DNA: TGTGCCAGCAGTGAGTCAGGGGCGAACACCGGGGAGCTGTTTTTT
CDR3: CASSESGANTGELFF
V: TRBV25-1
size: few
length: 15
D: .
J: TRBJ2-2

DNA: TGTGCCAGCAGAAAAGGGTGTCTAGCGGGGTTCTTAGCTAATGAGCAGTTCTTC
CDR3: CASRKGCLAGFLANEQFF
V: TRBV3-1
size: few
length: 18
D: TRBD2
J: TRBJ2-1

DNA: TGCGCCAGCAGCTTATTTCTAGCGGGGGACACAGATACGCAGTATTTT
CDR3: CASSLFLAGDTDTQYF
V: TRBV5-1
size: .
length: 16
D: TRBD2
J: TRBJ2-3

DNA: TGTGCCAGCAGCGTAGTAGCGGGGCATACAGGAAACACCATATATTTT
CDR3: CASSVVAGHTGNTIYF
V: TRBV9
size: .
length: 16
D: .
J: TRBJ1-3

DNA: TGTGCCAGCAGTGAACTCCGGTTGAGTGAAGCTTTCTTT
CDR3: CASSELRLSEAFF
V: TRBV25-1
size: many
length: 13
D: .
J: TRBJ1-1

DNA: TGCAGTGCGGTAGCGGTTAGCTCCTACGAGCAGTACTTC
CDR3: CSAVAVSSYEQYF
V: TRBV20-1
size: .
length: 13
D: .
J: TRBJ2-7

DNA: TGTGCCAGCAGTTACTCGAGTATTGCTAGACCGGAGCAGTACTTC
CDR3: CASSYSSIARPEQYF
V: TRBV6-5
size: .
length: 15
D: .
J: TRBJ2-7

DNA: TGTGCCAGCAGTTACTCGCATCTCCGGGAGACCCAGTACTTC
CDR3: CASSYSHLRETQYF
V: TRBV6-5
size: .
length: 14
D: .
J: TRBJ2-5

DNA: TGTGCCAGCAGAAGGACAGGTGAAAACACTGAAGCTTTCTTT
CDR3: CASRRTGENTEAFF
V: TRBV6-2/TRBV6-3
size: many
length: 14
D: TRBD1
J: TRBJ1-1